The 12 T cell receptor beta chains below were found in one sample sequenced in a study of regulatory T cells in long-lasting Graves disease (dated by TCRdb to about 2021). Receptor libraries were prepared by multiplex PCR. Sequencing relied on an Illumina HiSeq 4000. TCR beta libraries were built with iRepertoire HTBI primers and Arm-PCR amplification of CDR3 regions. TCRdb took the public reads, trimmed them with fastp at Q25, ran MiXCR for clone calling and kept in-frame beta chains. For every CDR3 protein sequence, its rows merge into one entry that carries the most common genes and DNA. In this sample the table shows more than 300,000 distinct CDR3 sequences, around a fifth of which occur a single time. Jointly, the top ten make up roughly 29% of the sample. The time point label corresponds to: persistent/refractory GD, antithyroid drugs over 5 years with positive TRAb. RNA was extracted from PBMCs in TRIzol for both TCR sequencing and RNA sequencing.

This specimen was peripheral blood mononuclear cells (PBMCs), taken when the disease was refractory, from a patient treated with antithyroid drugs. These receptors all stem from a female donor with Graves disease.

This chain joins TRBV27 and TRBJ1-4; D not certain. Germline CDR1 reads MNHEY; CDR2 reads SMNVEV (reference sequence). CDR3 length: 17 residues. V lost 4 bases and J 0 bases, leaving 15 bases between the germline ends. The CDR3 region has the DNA TGTGCCAGCAGTTCCGACCTCTACTCTTCAACTAATGAAAAACTGTTTTTT. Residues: CASSSDLYSSTNEKLFF. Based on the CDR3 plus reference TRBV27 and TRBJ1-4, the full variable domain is EAQVTQNPRYLITVTGKKLTVTCSQNMNHEYMSWYRQDPGLGLRQIYYSMNVEVTDKGDVPEGYKVSRKEKRNFPLILESPSPNQTSLYFCASSSDLYSSTNEKLFFGSGTQLSVL.

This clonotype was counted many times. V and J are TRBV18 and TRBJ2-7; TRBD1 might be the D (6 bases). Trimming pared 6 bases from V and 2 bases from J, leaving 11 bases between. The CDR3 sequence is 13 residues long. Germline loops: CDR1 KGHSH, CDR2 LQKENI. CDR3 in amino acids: CASSPDSTYEQYF. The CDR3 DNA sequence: TGTGCCAGCTCTCCGGACAGTACCTACGAGCAGTACTTC.

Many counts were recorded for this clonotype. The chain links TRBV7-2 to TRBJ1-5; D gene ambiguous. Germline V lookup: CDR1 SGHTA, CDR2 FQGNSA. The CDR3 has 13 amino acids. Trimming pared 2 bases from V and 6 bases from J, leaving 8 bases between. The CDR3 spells CASSLQRSQPQHF. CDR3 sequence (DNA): TGTGCCAGCAGCTTACAGAGGAGTCAGCCCCAGCATTTT. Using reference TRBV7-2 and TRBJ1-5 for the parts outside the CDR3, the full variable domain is GAGVSQSPSNKVTEKGKDVELRCDPISGHTALYWYRQSLGQGLEFLIYFQGNSAPDKSGLPSDRFSAERTGGSVSTLTIQRTQQEDSAVYLCASSLQRSQPQHFGDGTRLSIL.

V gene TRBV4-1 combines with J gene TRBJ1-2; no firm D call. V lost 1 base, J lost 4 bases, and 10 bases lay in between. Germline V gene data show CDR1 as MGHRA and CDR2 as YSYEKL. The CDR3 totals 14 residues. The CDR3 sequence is CASSQGLSSYGYTF. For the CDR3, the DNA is TGCGCCAGCAGCCAAGGACTGTCAAGCTATGGCTACACCTTC.

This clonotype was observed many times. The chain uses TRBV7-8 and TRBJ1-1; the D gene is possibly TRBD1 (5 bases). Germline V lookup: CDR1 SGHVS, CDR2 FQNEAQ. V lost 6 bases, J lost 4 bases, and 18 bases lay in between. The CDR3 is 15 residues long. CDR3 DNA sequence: TGTGCCAGCAGGCCTAGGCGAGTCCAGGGCACTGAAGCTTTCTTT. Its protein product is CASRPRRVQGTEAFF.

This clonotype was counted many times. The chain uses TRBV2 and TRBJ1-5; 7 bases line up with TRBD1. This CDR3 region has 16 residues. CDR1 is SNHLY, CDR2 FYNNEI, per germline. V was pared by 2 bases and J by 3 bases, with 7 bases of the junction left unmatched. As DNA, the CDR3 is TGTGCCAGCAGTGAACAGGGGGAATGGGACAATCAGCCCCAGCATTTT. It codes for CASSEQGEWDNQPQHF.

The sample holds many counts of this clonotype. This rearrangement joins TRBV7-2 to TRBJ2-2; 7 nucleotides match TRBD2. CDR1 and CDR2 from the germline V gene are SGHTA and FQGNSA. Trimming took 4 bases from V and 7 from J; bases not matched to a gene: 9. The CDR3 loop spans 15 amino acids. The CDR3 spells CASSSVAGAIGELFF. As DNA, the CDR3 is TGTGCCAGCAGCTCGGTTGCGGGAGCCATCGGGGAGCTGTTTTTT.

The CDR3 spells CSAKPQGTVWNQPQHF. The CDR3 nucleotides read TGCAGTGCCAAGCCGCAGGGGACGGTCTGGAATCAGCCCCAGCATTTT. This rearrangement joins TRBV20-1 to TRBJ1-5, with TRBD1 as a possible D gene (6 bases). Germline values: CDR1 DFQATT, CDR2 SNEGSKA (reference sequence). The V gene lost 6 bases and the J gene lost 4 bases, with 22 bases spanning the gap. This CDR3 region has 16 residues.

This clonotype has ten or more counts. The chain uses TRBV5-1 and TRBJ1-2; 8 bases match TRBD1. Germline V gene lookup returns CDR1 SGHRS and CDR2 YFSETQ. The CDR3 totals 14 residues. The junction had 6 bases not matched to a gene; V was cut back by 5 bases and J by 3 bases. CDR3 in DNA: TGCGCCAGCAGGGACAGGGAATGGGACTATGGCTACACCTTC. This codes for CASRDREWDYGYTF. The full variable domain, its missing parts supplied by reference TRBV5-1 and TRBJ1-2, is KAGVTQTPRYLIKTRGQQVTLSCSPISGHRSVSWYQQTPGQGLQFLFEYFSETQRNKGNFPGRFSGRQFSNSRSEMNVSTLELGDSALYLCASRDREWDYGYTFGSGTRLTVV.

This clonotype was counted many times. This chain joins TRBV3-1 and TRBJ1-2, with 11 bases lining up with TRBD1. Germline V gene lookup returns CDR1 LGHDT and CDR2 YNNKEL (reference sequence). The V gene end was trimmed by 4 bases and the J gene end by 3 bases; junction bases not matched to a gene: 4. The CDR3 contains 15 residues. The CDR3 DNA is TGTGCCAGCAGCCGCCGGGACAGGGGGGACTATGGCTACACCTTC. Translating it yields CASSRRDRGDYGYTF.

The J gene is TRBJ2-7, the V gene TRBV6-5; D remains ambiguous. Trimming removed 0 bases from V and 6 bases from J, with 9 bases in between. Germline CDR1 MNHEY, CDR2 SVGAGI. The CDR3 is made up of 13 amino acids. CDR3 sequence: CASSYSTGLEQYF. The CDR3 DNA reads TGTGCCAGCAGTTACTCGACCGGGCTCGAGCAGTACTTC.

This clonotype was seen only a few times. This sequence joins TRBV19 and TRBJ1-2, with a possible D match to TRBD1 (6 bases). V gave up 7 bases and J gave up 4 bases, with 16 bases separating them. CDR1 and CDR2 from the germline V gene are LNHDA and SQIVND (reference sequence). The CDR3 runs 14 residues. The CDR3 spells CASNMAGTIYGYTF. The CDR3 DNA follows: TGTGCCAGTAACATGGCAGGGACAATCTATGGCTACACCTTC.